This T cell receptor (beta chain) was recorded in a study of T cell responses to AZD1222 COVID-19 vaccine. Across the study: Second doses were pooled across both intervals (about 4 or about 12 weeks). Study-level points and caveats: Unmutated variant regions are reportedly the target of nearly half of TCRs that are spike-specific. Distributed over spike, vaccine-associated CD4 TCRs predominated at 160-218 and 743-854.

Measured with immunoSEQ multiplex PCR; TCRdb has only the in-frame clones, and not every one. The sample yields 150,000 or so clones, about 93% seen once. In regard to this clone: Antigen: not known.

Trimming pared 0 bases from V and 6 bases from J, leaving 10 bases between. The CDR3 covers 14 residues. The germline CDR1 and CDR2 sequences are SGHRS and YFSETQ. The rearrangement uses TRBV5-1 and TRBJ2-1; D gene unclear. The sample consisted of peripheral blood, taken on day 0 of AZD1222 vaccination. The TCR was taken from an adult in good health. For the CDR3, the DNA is TGCGCCAGCAGCTTGGTTTGGGGTGGCAATGAGCAGTTCTTC. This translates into CASSLVWGGNEQFF.